These 11 T cell receptor beta chains share one sample of origin, sequenced in a study of shared clonotypes between healthy human individuals. Produced via immunoSEQ multiplex PCR; TCRdb's table is partial and in-frame only. The table lists about 2 million clones, 90% to 95% of them singletons. What was sequenced was naive CD4+ T cells sorted from blood. As to subset: CD45RA+ positively selected. The receptors here all came from a man younger than 30 in good health.

V usage is TRBV4-3 and J usage is TRBJ1-2; D call uncertain. This CDR3 spans 15 amino acids. V was clipped by 5 bases and J by 1 base, with 14 bases between them. Looked up from germline, CDR1 is LGHNA and CDR2 is YSLEER. In DNA form, the CDR3 reads TGCGCCAGCAGCACCACCCTCAGATATAACTATGGCTACACCTTC. As protein: CASSTTLRYNYGYTF.

V usage is TRBV5-1 and J usage is TRBJ1-6, with no clear D. Between the trimmed V and J ends, which lost 4 bases and 7 bases, there was a span of 18 bases. This CDR3 contains 16 residues. Germline V gene lookup returns CDR1 SGHRS and CDR2 YFSETQ. The CDR3 DNA reads TGCGCCAGCAGCCCCCAGGTCGGACCGTTCAATTCACCCCTCCACTTT. Residues: CASSPQVGPFNSPLHF.

The rearrangement links TRBV5-1 to TRBJ2-5; no reliable D call. Looked up from germline, CDR1 is SGHRS and CDR2 is YFSETQ. The CDR3 contains 14 residues. Deletions cut 2 bases from V and 1 base from J, with 9 bases between. The CDR3 is CASSFRNPQETQYF. DNA of the CDR3: TGCGCCAGCAGCTTTCGGAATCCCCAAGAGACCCAGTACTTC. The variable domain in full, completed from reference TRBV5-1 and TRBJ2-5, reads KAGVTQTPRYLIKTRGQQVTLSCSPISGHRSVSWYQQTPGQGLQFLFEYFSETQRNKGNFPGRFSGRQFSNSRSEMNVSTLELGDSALYLCASSFRNPQETQYFGPGTRLLVL.

The chain employs TRBV28 and TRBJ1-6, with D possibly matching TRBD1 (6 bases). V was clipped by 4 bases and J by 9 bases, with 22 bases between them. The germline CDR1 and CDR2 sequences are MDHEN and SYDVKM. The CDR3 runs to 17 residues. The CDR3 loop is CASSSLMEGGVASPLHF. CDR3 nucleotides: TGTGCCAGCAGTTCATTGATGGAGGGGGGCGTCGCTTCACCCCTCCACTTT.

This rearrangement joins TRBV2 to TRBJ2-7; 11 bases match TRBD2. In germline, CDR1 is SNHLY, CDR2 FYNNEI. The V gene end was trimmed by 3 bases and the J gene end by 3 bases; junction bases not matched to a gene: 7. The CDR3 extends over 16 amino acids. The CDR3 nucleotides read TGTGCCAGCAGTGAGGGGGTAGCGGGAGGGCTCTACGAGCAGTACTTC. Translation: CASSEGVAGGLYEQYF.

Remarks on this clone: The sample carries other DNA sequences with the same CDR3. The rearrangement uses TRBV10-3 and TRBJ1-5; no firm D call. The germline V gene has CDR1 ENHRY and CDR2 SYGVKD. The CDR3 is made up of 14 amino acids. Between the trimmed V and J ends, which lost 6 bases and 0 bases, there was a span of 9 bases. CDR3: CAISGPDSNQPQHF. CDR3 sequence (DNA): TGTGCCATCAGCGGACCGGATAGCAATCAGCCCCAGCATTTT.

This clone was observed a single time. Sequence at one end of the junction differs from germline and may be a read error. The genes are TRBV30 and TRBJ1-3; D is uncertain. Germline V gives CDR1 GTSNPN, CDR2 SVGIG (reference sequence). The CDR3 extends over 11 amino acids. For the CDR3, the DNA is TGTGCCGGTACGACTGGTAACACCATATATTTT. Residues: CAGTTGNTIYF.

This clone was recorded only once. V gene TRBV2 combines with J gene TRBJ1-2; 10 bases fit TRBD1. CDR3 size: 13 residues. The V gene end was trimmed by 4 bases and the J gene end by 7 bases; junction bases not matched to a gene: 3. Germline V CDR1 and CDR2: SNHLY, FYNNEI. The CDR3 here is CASSGQGAFGYTF. The CDR3 DNA reads as TGTGCCAGCAGTGGACAGGGGGCGTTTGGCTACACCTTC.

J is TRBJ1-1 and V is TRBV7-2, with a weak D call TRBD1 (6 bases). Germline lookup yields CDR1 SGHTA and CDR2 FQGNSA. The CDR3 contains 15 residues. V was clipped by 5 bases and J by 0 bases, with 13 bases between them. The chain's CDR3 is CASSPARQVNTEAFF. Written as DNA, the CDR3 is TGTGCCAGCAGCCCCGCCAGACAGGTGAACACTGAAGCTTTCTTT.

This sequence joins TRBV7-3 and TRBJ2-3; TRBD1 might be the D (7 bases). Trimming stripped 5 bases from V and 4 bases from J, with 16 bases between. CDR1 and CDR2 (germline): SGHTA, FQGTGA. The CDR3 totals 15 residues. CDR3 region: CASSPRGDGSDTQYF. CDR3 sequence (DNA): TGTGCCAGCAGCCCCAGGGGGGATGGATCAGATACGCAGTATTTT.

The J gene is TRBJ1-1, the V gene TRBV28; D uncertain. In germline, CDR1 is MDHEN, CDR2 SYDVKM. Trimming stripped 11 bases from V and 8 bases from J, with 12 bases between. CDR3 length: 10 residues. The CDR3 is CAPPCREAFF. The CDR3 DNA is TGTGCCCCGCCTTGTAGGGAAGCTTTCTTT.